One T cell receptor (beta chain) is described in this entry. This sample is drawn from a study of blood T cell repertoires in COVID-19. CDR3 length: 17 residues. With 1 base clipped from V and 2 bases from J, the junction kept 10 bases outside the gene matches. Per the germline V gene, CDR1 is LGHDT and CDR2 is YNNKEL (reference sequence). Authors' methods: Estimation of nucleated cell counts relied on the amplification of reference gene primers. Profiled with immunoSEQ multiplex PCR; TCRdb holds only in-frame clones, not every one. That table is the source of V, J and clone size, and D and trimming were worked out from the DNA. The sample consists of tens of thousands of clones, almost 85% of them appearing once.

V and J are TRBV3-1 (or the pseudogene TRBV3-2) and TRBJ2-7; the match to TRBD2 covers 8 bases. Sequencing input: peripheral blood. This TCR came from an elderly woman with acute or convalescent COVID-19. CDR3 DNA: TGTGCCAGCAGCCAAGCCCCCTCAGCGGGAGTGACCTACGAGCAGTACTTC. This encodes CASSQAPSAGVTYEQYF.